The next 8 T cell receptor beta chains were all read from a single sample in a study of T cell changes during pregnancy in multiple sclerosis. Generated by immunoSEQ multiplex PCR, the TCRdb table keeps only in-frame clones and is missing some. The repertoire includes some 50,000 clones, approximately 89% of them detected once, and 2.9% sits in the top ten. Sequencing was performed on CD8+ T cells from peripheral blood mononuclear cells, taken in the second trimester of pregnancy. The receptors stem from a female donor with multiple sclerosis, enrolled in a pregnancy study.

About this clone: Other DNA variants within this sample encode the same CDR3. This chain uses TRBV4-3 with TRBJ2-1, with D possibly being TRBD2 (6 bases). The CDR3 length is 18 residues. The V end was cut by 0 bases, the J end by 4 bases, with 19 bases between. Per germline, CDR1 LGHNA and CDR2 YSLEER. The CDR3 DNA follows: TGCGCCAGCAGCCAAGAGGCTCCTCCGGGCGGGAAATACAATGAGCAGTTCTTC. This codes for CASSQEAPPGGKYNEQFF.

The rearrangement uses TRBV7-6 and TRBJ2-1; perhaps TRBD1 as D (6 bases). CDR1 SGHVS and CDR2 FNYEAQ come from the germline V gene. This CDR3 has 16 amino acids. With 1 base removed from V and 2 bases from J, the gap between germline ends came to 12 bases. The CDR3 spells CASSLDHRATYNEQFF. The CDR3 DNA follows: TGTGCCAGCAGCTTAGATCACAGGGCTACCTACAATGAGCAGTTCTTC.

The rearrangement joins TRBV11-2 to TRBJ2-1; 9 positions match TRBD2. CDR1 is SGHAT and CDR2 is FQNNGV in the germline V gene. The CDR3 has 14 amino acids. Unmatched junction bases numbered 9, after V lost 1 base and J lost 14 bases. The CDR3 here is CASSLGGIAGEEFF. CDR3 sequence (DNA): TGTGCCAGCAGCTTAGGGGGGATAGCGGGGGAGGAGTTCTTC.

This clone was seen just once. The chain combines TRBV4-1 with TRBJ2-1, with D possibly matching TRBD2 (5 bases). The germline CDR1 and CDR2 sequences are MGHRA and YSYEKL. The CDR3 runs to 12 residues. V was clipped by 0 bases and J by 10 bases, with 7 bases between them. The CDR3 reads CASSQDRGEQFF. In nucleotides, the CDR3 is TGCGCCAGCAGCCAAGATCGAGGGGAGCAGTTCTTC.

The chain joins TRBV5-1 to TRBJ2-2; 7 bases are shared with TRBD1. The junction had 6 bases not matched to a gene; V was cut back by 1 base and J by 9 bases. Looked up from germline, CDR1 is SGHRS and CDR2 is YFSETQ. The CDR3 extends over 14 amino acids. The CDR3 bases are TGCGCCAGCAGCTTGAGGGACAGAGCGTGGGAGCTGTTTTTT. Translating it yields CASSLRDRAWELFF.

The chain has TRBV27 and TRBJ1-2; TRBD1 agrees at 7 bases. This CDR3 region has 15 residues. Losses at the gene ends were 4 bases for V and 7 bases for J; bases not matched to a gene: 12. CDR1 and CDR2 from the germline V gene are MNHEY and SMNVEV (reference sequence). This CDR3 is CASSSPGQTYGGYTF. The CDR3 bases are TGTGCCAGCAGTTCACCGGGACAGACATATGGTGGCTACACCTTC.

The J gene is TRBJ2-5, the V gene TRBV13; D is uncertain. From germline, CDR1 is PRHDT and CDR2 FYEKMQ (reference sequence). Trimming took 0 bases from V and 5 from J, leaving 7 bases between them. The CDR3 is 13 amino acids. The CDR3 DNA is TGTGCCAGCAGCTTAGGCCTCGGGGAGACCCAGTACTTC. It codes for CASSLGLGETQYF.

This chain joins TRBV19 and TRBJ2-7; tentative D call: TRBD2 (5 bases). This CDR3 region has 13 residues. Trimming left V 4 bases short and J 1 base short, with 8 bases between. CDR1 and CDR2 (germline): LNHDA, SQIVND (reference sequence). The CDR3 protein is CASSNGVSYEQYF. In nucleotides, the CDR3 is TGTGCCAGTAGTAACGGGGTTTCCTACGAGCAGTACTTC. Using reference TRBV19 and TRBJ2-7 for the parts outside the CDR3, the full variable domain is DGGITQSPKYLFRKEGQNVTLSCEQNLNHDAMYWYRQDPGQGLRLIYYSQIVNDFQKGDIAEGYSVSREKKESFPLTVTSAQKNPTAFYLCASSNGVSYEQYFGPGTRLTVT.